Presented here are 9 T cell receptor beta chains from one specimen sequenced in a study of blood T cell repertoires in COVID-19. TCRdb's copy holds only in-frame clones and misses some; the assay was immunoSEQ multiplex PCR. The sample includes fewer than 250,000 clones, approximately 82% of them seen just once. The specimen sequenced was peripheral blood. The receptors were sampled from a man aged 50-59 years with active or convalescent COVID-19.

The genes are TRBV19 and TRBJ2-1; no clear D gene. The CDR3 covers 14 residues. V was cut by 10 bases and J by 7 bases, with 20 bases left in between. Per germline, CDR1 LNHDA and CDR2 SQIVND (reference sequence). CDR3 amino acids: CATRQAGSRNEQFF. The CDR3 nucleotides read TGTGCCACCCGGCAGGCAGGAAGCAGGAATGAGCAGTTCTTC. Full variable domain (outside the CDR3, taken from reference TRBV19 and TRBJ2-1): DGGITQSPKYLFRKEGQNVTLSCEQNLNHDAMYWYRQDPGQGLRLIYYSQIVNDFQKGDIAEGYSVSREKKESFPLTVTSAQKNPTAFYLCATRQAGSRNEQFFGPGTRLTVL.

In this sample, this clone turned up a few times. This chain uses TRBV5-1 with TRBJ1-3; D not resolved. Germline V gene sequence: CDR1 SGHRS, CDR2 YFSETQ. The CDR3 consists of 15 residues. V lost 6 bases and J 0 bases, leaving 13 bases between the germline ends. CDR3 sequence reads: CASTFNSYSGNTIYF. The CDR3 DNA follows: TGCGCCAGCACCTTTAACAGTTACTCTGGAAACACCATATATTTT.

This chain connects TRBV19 to TRBJ1-2; D is possibly TRBD1 (5 bases). Looked up from germline, CDR1 is LNHDA and CDR2 is SQIVND (reference sequence). This CDR3 has 17 amino acids. The ends were cut back, 2 bases at V and 3 bases at J, with 19 bases in the middle. The chain's CDR3 is CASSIPPGTFRDYGYTF. Here the CDR3 DNA reads TGTGCCAGTAGTATACCCCCTGGCACGTTCAGGGACTATGGCTACACCTTC.

This chain uses TRBV10-2 with TRBJ2-4; possibly TRBD2 for D (8 bases). The length of the CDR3 is 21 residues. CDR1 and CDR2 (germline): WSHSY, SAAADI. Trimming pared 0 bases from V and 1 base from J, leaving 25 bases between. In DNA form, the CDR3 reads TGCGCCAGCAGTGAGTCGACTCAAGGGGGCTATAGCGGGATCGCCAAAAACATTCAGTACTTC. This translates into CASSESTQGGYSGIAKNIQYF.

The rearrangement joins TRBV29-1 to TRBJ1-2, with TRBD1 as a possible D gene (5 bases). V shed 6 bases and J shed 7 bases, with 15 bases lying between them. There are 12 residues in the CDR3. Germline V CDR1 and CDR2: SQVTM, ANQGSEA. Here the CDR3 DNA reads TGCAGCGTGACAGTCCATTCAGGTGGCTACACCTTC. Its translation: CSVTVHSGGYTF. Drawing the rest from reference TRBV29-1 and TRBJ1-2, the complete variable domain is SAVISQKPSRDICQRGTSLTIQCQVDSQVTMMFWYRQQPGQSLTLIATANQGSEATYESGFVIDKFPISRPNLTFSTLTVSNMSPEDSSIYLCSVTVHSGGYTFGSGTRLTVV.

V and J are TRBV30 and TRBJ1-3; the D gene is possibly TRBD1 (5 bases). CDR1 GTSNPN and CDR2 SVGIG come from the germline V gene (reference sequence). The CDR3 is made up of 15 amino acids. The CDR3 region has the DNA TGTGGCCTTGTATCCAGGGTTAGCTCTGGAAACACCATATATTTT. The encoded protein is CGLVSRVSSGNTIYF. Full variable domain (missing parts from reference TRBV30 and TRBJ1-3): SQTIHQWPATLVQPVGSPLSLECTVEGTSNPNLYWYRQAAGRGLQLLFYSVGIGQISSEVPQNLSASRPQDRQFILSSKKLLLSDSGFYLCGLVSRVSSGNTIYFGEGSWLTVV.

In DNA form, the CDR3 reads TGTGCCAGCAGTTCCGGACTTAGCACAGATACGCAGTATTTT. It codes for CASSSGLSTDTQYF. This sequence joins TRBV6-5 and TRBJ2-3, with D possibly matching TRBD2 (5 bases). The CDR3 is made up of 14 amino acids. Trimming left V 4 bases short and J 0 bases short, with 8 bases between. Germline V gene data show CDR1 as MNHEY and CDR2 as SVGAGI.

The gene calls are TRBV5-4 and TRBJ2-7; 12 nucleotides agree with TRBD2. The CDR3 contains 15 residues. Germline-derived CDR1 and CDR2 are SGHNT and YYREEE (reference sequence). V trimming: 4 bases; J trimming: 8 bases; junction bases outside the gene matches: 10. The CDR3 region has the DNA TGTGCCAGCAGCCCTTCCTCCGGACTAGCGGGGAAGCAGTACTTC. Protein: CASSPSSGLAGKQYF.

The chain is built from TRBV5-1 and TRBJ1-2; weak D call: TRBD1 (5 bases). The CDR3 spans 12 residues. Between the trimmed V and J ends, which lost 5 bases and 7 bases, there was a span of 12 bases. CDR1 is SGHRS, CDR2 YFSETQ, per germline. The CDR3 spells CASRSGAGGYTF. In DNA form, the CDR3 reads TGCGCCAGCAGATCTGGGGCTGGTGGCTACACCTTC.